These 8 T cell receptor beta chains came from one sample sequenced in a study of T cell responses to AZD1222 COVID-19 vaccine. Generated by immunoSEQ multiplex PCR, the TCRdb table keeps only in-frame clones and is missing some. The data show 60,000 or so clones, with more than 65% seen just once and roughly 20% held by the top ten. The input for sequencing was peripheral blood, taken on day 0 of AZD1222 vaccination. These receptors came from an adult in good health.

V is TRBV10-3 and J is TRBJ2-7; 9 bases line up with TRBD1. V lost 5 bases and J lost 3; bases outside the gene matches: 11. The CDR3 has 16 residues. Germline V gene sequence: CDR1 ENHRY, CDR2 SYGVKD. CDR3 protein: CAISPSDRGLVYEQYF. The DNA for the CDR3 is TGTGCCATCAGTCCAAGTGACAGGGGGTTAGTCTACGAGCAGTACTTC.

The rearrangement joins TRBV11-2 to TRBJ1-2; D is ambiguous. V lost 5 bases and J lost 3, with 13 bases in between. Germline-derived CDR1 and CDR2 are SGHAT and FQNNGV. CDR3 size: 14 residues. CDR3 amino acids: CASSPRWEDYGYTF. In DNA form, the CDR3 reads TGTGCCAGCAGCCCCCGTTGGGAAGACTATGGCTACACCTTC.

This chain joins TRBV18 and TRBJ1-1; D is possibly TRBD1 (6 bases). This CDR3 has 13 residues. Trimming shortened V by 2 bases and J by 4 bases, and 8 bases separated the two germline ends. Germline values: CDR1 KGHSH, CDR2 LQKENI. The CDR3 DNA reads TGTGCCAGCTCACCAACGGGGGCCACTGAAGCTTTCTTT. Its protein is CASSPTGATEAFF.

CDR3 loop: CASSQDLIAGERDTQYF. CDR3 sequence (DNA): TGTGCCAGCAGCCAAGATCTGATTGCGGGAGAGAGGGATACGCAGTATTTT. V usage is TRBV3-1 (or the pseudogene TRBV3-2) and J usage is TRBJ2-3; TRBD2 agrees at 7 bases. CDR3 length equals 17 residues. CDR1 is LGHDT, CDR2 YNNKEL, per germline (reference sequence). With 0 bases clipped from V and 6 bases from J, the junction kept 12 bases outside the gene matches.

The chain is built from TRBV20-1 and TRBJ2-3; D is unclear. The CDR3 is 14 residues long. CDR1 and CDR2 (germline): DFQATT, SNEGSKA (reference sequence). V lost 3 bases and J lost 1, with 11 bases in between. CDR3 sequence reads: CSASKASGTDTQYF. In nucleotides, the CDR3 is TGCAGTGCTAGTAAAGCGTCCGGCACAGATACGCAGTATTTT.

The V gene is TRBV9, the J gene TRBJ1-6; TRBD1 might be the D (5 bases). The V end lost 2 bases, the J end lost 8 bases, and 14 bases lay between the germline ends. The V gene's germline CDR1 is SGDLS and CDR2 YYNGEE. The CDR3 extends over 15 amino acids. CDR3 amino acids: CASSVGQSYYSPLHF. In DNA, the CDR3 is TGTGCCAGCAGCGTGGGGCAGAGTTACTATTCACCCCTCCACTTT. Drawing the rest from reference TRBV9 and TRBJ1-6, the complete variable domain is DSGVTQTPKHLITATGQRVTLRCSPRSGDLSVYWYQQSLDQGLQFLIQYYNGEERAKGNILERFSAQQFPDLHSELNLSSLELGDSALYFCASSVGQSYYSPLHFGNGTRLTVT.

DNA for the CDR3: TGCACCAGCAGCCAAGTGGGCAGACGTGGGGACACTGAAGCTTTCTTT. Its translation is CTSSQVGRRGDTEAFF. The chain links TRBV1 to TRBJ1-1. TRBV1 is a listed pseudogene. This CDR3 has 16 residues.

The rearrangement uses TRBV10-3 and TRBJ2-2; the match to TRBD2 covers 9 bases. Germline V lookup: CDR1 ENHRY, CDR2 SYGVKD. The V gene end was trimmed by 5 bases and the J gene end by 0 bases; junction bases not matched to a gene: 4. The CDR3 covers 16 residues. Written as DNA, the CDR3 is TGTGCCATCAGTTTAGCGGGAGCCTCGAACACCGGGGAGCTGTTTTTT. It specifies CAISLAGASNTGELFF.